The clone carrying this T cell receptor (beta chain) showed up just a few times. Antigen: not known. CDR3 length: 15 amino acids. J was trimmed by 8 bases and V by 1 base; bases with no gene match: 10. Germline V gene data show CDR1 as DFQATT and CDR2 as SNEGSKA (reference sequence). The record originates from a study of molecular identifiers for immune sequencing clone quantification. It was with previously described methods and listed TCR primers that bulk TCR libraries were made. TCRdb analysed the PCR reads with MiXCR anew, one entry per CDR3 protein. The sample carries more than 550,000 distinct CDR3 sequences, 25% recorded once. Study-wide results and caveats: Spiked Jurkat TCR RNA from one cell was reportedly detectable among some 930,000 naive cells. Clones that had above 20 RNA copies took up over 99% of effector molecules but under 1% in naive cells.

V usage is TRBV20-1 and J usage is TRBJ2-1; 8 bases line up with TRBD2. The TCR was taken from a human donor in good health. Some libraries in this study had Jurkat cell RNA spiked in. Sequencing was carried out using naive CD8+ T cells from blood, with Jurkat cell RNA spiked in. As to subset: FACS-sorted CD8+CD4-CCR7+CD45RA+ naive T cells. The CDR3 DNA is TGCAGTGCTAGAGTAGGGGGACTAGATCTAGATGAGCAGTTCTTC. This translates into CSARVGGLDLDEQFF.